The source of this T cell receptor (beta chain) is a study of T-cell memory formation after mild COVID-19. This clonotype was observed a few times. The antigen is not known. Study observations and caveats: Balance between CD4 and CD8 was seen in clones contracting day 15 to 85, and a CD4+ lean was seen in later expanders. The study detected some responding clones in pre-infection memory, suggesting cross-reactive memory joined.

After removal of 5 bases from V and 1 base from J, the junction contained 5 bases not matched to a gene. The germline V gene encodes CDR1 DFQATT and CDR2 SNEGSKA (reference sequence). The CDR3 runs to 14 residues. After 5'RACE with constant-segment primers, TCR alpha and TCR beta cDNA libraries carrying sample barcodes and UMIs were obtained. TCRdb recomputed calls from the 5' RACE reads with MiXCR, one row per CDR3 protein. The sample comprises 350,000 or so distinct CDR3 sequences, 20% to 25% of which are singletons, and roughly an eighth rests with the top ten. This clonotype was sampled from an adult woman who had mild COVID-19 (a few samples of this study predate the infection). Cell type and time point are not known. This chain connects TRBV20-1 to TRBJ1-1, with TRBD1 identical over 9 bases. Sequences were obtained from PBMCs or a T cell subset sorted from them (not recorded which). CDR3 sequence (DNA): TGCAGTGCTGGGACAGGGTCTTGGAACACTGAAGCTTTCTTT. Protein: CSAGTGSWNTEAFF.